The rows below give T cell receptor beta chains drawn from one sample of a study of PD-L1 blockade in urothelial cancer. Sequenced by immunoSEQ multiplex PCR; TCRdb stores in-frame clones only, minus some. The table has roughly 120,000 clones, roughly 90% seen once; the top ten hold approximately 3.5%. The sample in question was PBMCs, obtained around atezolizumab (anti-PD-L1) treatment. The receptors were gathered from a man aged 60-69 years with urothelial cancer. Each CDR3 is given with its conserved first and last residue. The D gene is left open where the match is weak. Only some rows state a clone size, as once, few, many or a class for expanded clones.

clone_size: -
v_call: TRBV7-2
j_call: TRBJ2-5
d_call: TRBD2
cdr3_aa: CASSKAGGLYQETQYF
cdr3_nt: TGTGCCAGCAGCAAAGCGGGAGGCCTGTACCAAGAGACCCAGTACTTC

clone_size: few
v_call: TRBV7-2
j_call: TRBJ1-3
d_call: -
cdr3_aa: CASSLAGGSGNTIYF
cdr3_nt: TGTGCCAGCAGCTTAGCGGGGGGATCGGGAAACACCATATATTTT

clone_size: -
v_call: TRBV4-2
j_call: TRBJ2-4
d_call: -
cdr3_aa: CASSQDNPGNNIQYF
cdr3_nt: TGTGCCAGCAGCCAAGATAACCCAGGGAACAACATTCAGTACTTC

clone_size: -
v_call: TRBV10-3
j_call: TRBJ1-1
d_call: -
cdr3_aa: CAISEGAGRTEAFF
cdr3_nt: TGTGCCATCAGTGAGGGGGCAGGGAGGACTGAAGCTTTCTTT

clone_size: -
v_call: TRBV7-2
j_call: TRBJ1-1
d_call: -
cdr3_aa: CASSLVLTDTEAFF
cdr3_nt: TGTGCCAGCAGCTTAGTCTTGACAGACACTGAAGCTTTCTTT

clone_size: -
v_call: TRBV7-9
j_call: TRBJ2-1
d_call: TRBD1
cdr3_aa: CASSRDRLKLYNEQFF
cdr3_nt: TGTGCCAGCAGCCGGGACAGATTAAAACTCTACAATGAGCAGTTCTTC

clone_size: -
v_call: TRBV6-5
j_call: TRBJ2-7
d_call: -
cdr3_aa: CASSYDAGTYEQYF
cdr3_nt: TGTGCCAGCAGTTACGATGCAGGCACCTACGAGCAGTACTTC

clone_size: -
v_call: TRBV18
j_call: TRBJ1-1
d_call: -
cdr3_aa: CASSPSGWRGASTEAFF
cdr3_nt: TGTGCCAGCTCACCGTCCGGGTGGCGGGGGGCCAGCACTGAAGCTTTCTTT

clone_size: -
v_call: TRBV9
j_call: TRBJ2-1
d_call: -
cdr3_aa: CASSVGPRDSNEQFF
cdr3_nt: TGTGCCAGCAGCGTTGGGCCCCGGGATTCCAATGAGCAGTTCTTC

clone_size: -
v_call: TRBV4-2
j_call: TRBJ2-1
d_call: TRBD1
cdr3_aa: CASSQDRESSYNEQFF
cdr3_nt: TGTGCCAGCAGCCAGGACAGGGAAAGCTCCTACAATGAGCAGTTCTTC

clone_size: -
v_call: TRBV27
j_call: TRBJ2-1
d_call: TRBD2
cdr3_aa: CASISSGSPSHNEQFF
cdr3_nt: TGTGCCTCCATCAGCAGCGGGAGTCCATCTCACAATGAGCAGTTCTTC

clone_size: -
v_call: TRBV5-4
j_call: TRBJ2-7
d_call: TRBD1
cdr3_aa: CASSHGQGNSEQYF
cdr3_nt: TGTGCCAGCAGCCATGGACAGGGGAACTCCGAGCAGTACTTC

clone_size: -
v_call: TRBV5-6
j_call: TRBJ2-1
d_call: -
cdr3_aa: CASSLERSSYNEQFF
cdr3_nt: TGTGCCAGCAGCTTGGAGCGGAGCTCCTACAATGAGCAGTTCTTC

clone_size: -
v_call: TRBV4-2
j_call: TRBJ2-1
d_call: TRBD2
cdr3_aa: CASSQDLRLAAYNEQFF
cdr3_nt: TGTGCCAGCAGCCAAGATTTACGACTAGCCGCATACAATGAGCAGTTCTTC

clone_size: -
v_call: TRBV4-2
j_call: TRBJ2-5
d_call: TRBD2
cdr3_aa: CASSQDSTSGGAYQETQYF
cdr3_nt: TGTGCCAGCAGCCAAGATTCGACTAGCGGGGGGGCGTACCAAGAGACCCAGTACTTC

clone_size: -
v_call: TRBV29-1
j_call: TRBJ2-7
d_call: -
cdr3_aa: CSVVTGTGYEQYF
cdr3_nt: TGCAGCGTTGTGACCGGGACTGGCTACGAGCAGTACTTC

clone_size: -
v_call: TRBV7-8
j_call: TRBJ2-7
d_call: TRBD1
cdr3_aa: CASSFGQGRVYEQYF
cdr3_nt: TGTGCCAGCAGCTTCGGACAGGGAAGAGTCTACGAGCAGTACTTC

clone_size: -
v_call: TRBV29-1
j_call: TRBJ1-1
d_call: -
cdr3_aa: CSVEGDTYMNTEAFF
cdr3_nt: TGCAGCGTTGAAGGGGACACTTATATGAACACTGAAGCTTTCTTT

clone_size: -
v_call: TRBV5-4
j_call: TRBJ2-3
d_call: TRBD2
cdr3_aa: CATGTSGRTDTQYF
cdr3_nt: TGTGCCACTGGGACTAGCGGACGCACAGATACGCAGTATTTT

clone_size: -
v_call: TRBV9
j_call: TRBJ2-1
d_call: TRBD2
cdr3_aa: CASSRAPLGRAGNEQFF
cdr3_nt: TGTGCCAGCAGCCGCGCTCCCCTCGGGAGGGCAGGGAATGAGCAGTTCTTC

clone_size: -
v_call: TRBV2
j_call: TRBJ2-5
d_call: TRBD2
cdr3_aa: CASSDSGRETQYF
cdr3_nt: TGTGCCAGCAGTGATAGCGGGAGGGAGACCCAGTACTTC

clone_size: -
v_call: TRBV15
j_call: TRBJ2-6
d_call: -
cdr3_aa: CATSREQFSGANVLTF
cdr3_nt: TGTGCCACCAGCAGGGAACAGTTCTCTGGGGCCAACGTCCTGACTTTC

clone_size: -
v_call: TRBV5-6
j_call: TRBJ2-5
d_call: TRBD2
cdr3_aa: CASSFGPAGGSQETQYF
cdr3_nt: TGTGCCAGCAGCTTCGGTCCAGCGGGAGGGAGTCAGGAGACCCAGTACTTC

clone_size: -
v_call: TRBV10-3
j_call: TRBJ2-2
d_call: -
cdr3_aa: CAISESRGYGELFF
cdr3_nt: TGTGCCATCAGTGAGAGTAGGGGGTACGGGGAGCTGTTTTTT

clone_size: -
v_call: TRBV25-1
j_call: TRBJ2-3
d_call: TRBD2
cdr3_aa: CASSEAGGRSRNTQYF
cdr3_nt: TGTGCCAGCAGTGAGGCTGGCGGGAGGTCCCGGAACACGCAGTATTTT